This TCR beta chain appears in the sequencing data of a study of graft-versus-host responses after intestinal transplantation. Whole-study context: Among the recipients, all got anti-thymocyte globulin induction and then tacrolimus and steroids for about 3 years.

This CDR3 has 20 residues. With V trimmed by 5 bases and J by 4 bases, 26 bases remained unmatched. Germline V CDR1 and CDR2: LNHDA, SQIVND (reference sequence). The plating included around 200,000 irradiated, violet-dye-labeled stimulator cells together with around 200,000 CFSE-labeled responder cells. Some clones are missing from TCRdb's copy, which holds only in-frame ones; the method was immunoSEQ multiplex PCR. The profile shows 20,000 to 25,000 clones, over 35% of them singletons. The sequence derives from a human patient who was an organ donor for intestinal transplantation. The chain has TRBV19 and TRBJ2-7, with 7 bases that match TRBD1. The specimen comprised alloreactive CD8+ T cells from a mixed lymphocyte reaction culture, sampled before transplantation. The subset denotes: CFSE-low proliferating T cells sorted from roughly 6-day pre-transplant mixed lymphocyte reaction (GvH or HvG direction). Here the CDR3 reads CASSAPRDSSNRALRYEQYF. CDR3 sequence (DNA): TGTGCCAGTAGTGCGCCCCGGGACAGCTCAAACAGGGCGCTACGGTACGAGCAGTACTTC.